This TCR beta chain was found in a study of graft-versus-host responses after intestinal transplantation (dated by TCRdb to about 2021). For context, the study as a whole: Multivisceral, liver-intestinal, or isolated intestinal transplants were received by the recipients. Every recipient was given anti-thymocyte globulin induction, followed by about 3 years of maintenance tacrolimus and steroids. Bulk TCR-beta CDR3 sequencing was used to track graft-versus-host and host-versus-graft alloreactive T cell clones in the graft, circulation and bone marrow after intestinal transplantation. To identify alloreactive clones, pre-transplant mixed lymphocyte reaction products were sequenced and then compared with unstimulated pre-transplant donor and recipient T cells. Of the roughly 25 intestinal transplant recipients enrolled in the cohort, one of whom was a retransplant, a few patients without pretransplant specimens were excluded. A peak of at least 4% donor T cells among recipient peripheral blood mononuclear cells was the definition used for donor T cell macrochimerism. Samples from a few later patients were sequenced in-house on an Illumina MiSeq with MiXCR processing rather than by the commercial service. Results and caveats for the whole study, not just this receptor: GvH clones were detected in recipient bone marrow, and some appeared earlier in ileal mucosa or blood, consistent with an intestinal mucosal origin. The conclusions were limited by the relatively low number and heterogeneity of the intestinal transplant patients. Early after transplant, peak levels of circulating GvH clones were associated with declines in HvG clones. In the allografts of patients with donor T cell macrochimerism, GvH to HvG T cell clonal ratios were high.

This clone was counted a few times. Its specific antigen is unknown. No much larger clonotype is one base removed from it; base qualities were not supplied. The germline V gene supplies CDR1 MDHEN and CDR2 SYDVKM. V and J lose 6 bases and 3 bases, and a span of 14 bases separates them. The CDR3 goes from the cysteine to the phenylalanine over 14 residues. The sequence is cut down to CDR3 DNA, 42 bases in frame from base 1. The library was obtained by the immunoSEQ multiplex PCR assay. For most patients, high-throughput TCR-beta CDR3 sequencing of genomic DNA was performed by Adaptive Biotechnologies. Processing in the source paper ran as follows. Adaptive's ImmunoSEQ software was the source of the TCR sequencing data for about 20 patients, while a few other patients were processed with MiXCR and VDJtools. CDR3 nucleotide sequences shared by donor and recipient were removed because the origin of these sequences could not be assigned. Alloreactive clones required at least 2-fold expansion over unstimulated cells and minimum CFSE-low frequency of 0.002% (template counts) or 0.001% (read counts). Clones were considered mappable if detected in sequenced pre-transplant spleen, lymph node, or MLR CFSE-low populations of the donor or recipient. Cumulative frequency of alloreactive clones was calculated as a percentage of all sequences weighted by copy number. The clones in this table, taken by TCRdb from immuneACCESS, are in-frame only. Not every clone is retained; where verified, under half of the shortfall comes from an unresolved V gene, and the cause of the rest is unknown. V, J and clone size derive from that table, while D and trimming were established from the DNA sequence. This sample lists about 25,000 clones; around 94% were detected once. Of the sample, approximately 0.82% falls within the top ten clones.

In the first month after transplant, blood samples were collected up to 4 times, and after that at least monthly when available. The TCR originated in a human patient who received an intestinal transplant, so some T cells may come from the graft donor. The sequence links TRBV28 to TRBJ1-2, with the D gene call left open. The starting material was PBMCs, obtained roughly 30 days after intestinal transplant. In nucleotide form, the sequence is TGTGCCAGCAGAAGTCCTGGCGACTACTATGGCTACACCTTC. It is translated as CASRSPGDYYGYTF.